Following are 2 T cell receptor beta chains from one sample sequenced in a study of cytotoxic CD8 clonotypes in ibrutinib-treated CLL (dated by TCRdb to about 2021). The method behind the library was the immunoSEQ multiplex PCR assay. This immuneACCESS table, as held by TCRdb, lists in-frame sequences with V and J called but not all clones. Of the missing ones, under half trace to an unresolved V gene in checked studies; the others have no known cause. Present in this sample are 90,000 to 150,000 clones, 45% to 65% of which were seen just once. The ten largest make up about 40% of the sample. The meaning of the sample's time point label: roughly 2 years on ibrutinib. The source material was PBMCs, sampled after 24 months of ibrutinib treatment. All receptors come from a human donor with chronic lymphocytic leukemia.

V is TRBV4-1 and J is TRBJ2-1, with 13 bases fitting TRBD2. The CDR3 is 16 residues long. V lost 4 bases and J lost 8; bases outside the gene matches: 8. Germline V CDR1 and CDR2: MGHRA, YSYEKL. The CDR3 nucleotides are TGCGCCAGCAGCCTAACTAGCGGGGGGGCCTTGGATGAGCAGTTCTTC. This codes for CASSLTSGGALDEQFF.

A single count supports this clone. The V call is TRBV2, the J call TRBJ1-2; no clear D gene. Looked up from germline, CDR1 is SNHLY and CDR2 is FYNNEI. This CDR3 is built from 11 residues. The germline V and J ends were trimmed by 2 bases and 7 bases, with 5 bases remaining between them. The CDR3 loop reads CASSENVGYTF. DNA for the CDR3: TGTGCCAGCAGTGAAAACGTTGGCTACACCTTC.